The rows below give T cell receptor beta chains drawn from one sample of a study of blood T cell repertoires in COVID-19. TCRdb's table, derived via immunoSEQ multiplex PCR, lists solely in-frame clones and lacks some. The sample lists about 250,000 clones, 65% to 85% seen once, with roughly 3.1% in the top ten. Material: PBMCs or T cells enriched from blood (not recorded which). The receptor set was obtained from a man in his fifties who had recovered from COVID-19. Both conserved end residues are part of each CDR3. D genes are given only for firm matches.

v_gene: TRBV5-6; d_gene: -; CDR3aa: CASSLQGDITNEKLFF
v_gene: TRBV5-1; d_gene: TRBD2; CDR3aa: CASSRSGSAYDEQFF
v_gene: TRBV5-1; d_gene: TRBD2; CDR3aa: CASSLEAGATDTQYF
v_gene: TRBV6-5; d_gene: -; CDR3aa: CASSLSSPLHF
v_gene: TRBV29-1; d_gene: -; CDR3aa: CSVGDSGYTF
v_gene: TRBV12-5; d_gene: TRBD1; CDR3aa: CASGPDRGMNTEAFF
v_gene: TRBV18; d_gene: -; CDR3aa: CASSPGLSVMNIQYF
v_gene: TRBV3-1/TRBV3-2; d_gene: TRBD1; CDR3aa: CASSGGQGFNEKLFF
v_gene: TRBV7-2; d_gene: -; CDR3aa: CASSLLGTPNKGSPLHF
v_gene: TRBV3-1/TRBV3-2; d_gene: TRBD2; CDR3aa: CASSPRLSGRADEQFF
v_gene: TRBV27; d_gene: -; CDR3aa: CASSSNRVHYGYTF
v_gene: TRBV2; d_gene: TRBD1; CDR3aa: CANPGTGGYNEQFF
v_gene: TRBV5-6; d_gene: -; CDR3aa: CASSFSVNEQYF
v_gene: TRBV11-3; d_gene: TRBD1; CDR3aa: CASSLTVTGTGYTDTQYF
v_gene: TRBV20-1; d_gene: TRBD2; CDR3aa: CSASPPAGSSYEQYF
v_gene: TRBV12-3/TRBV12-4; d_gene: -; CDR3aa: CASSFSGPGGYTF
v_gene: TRBV13; d_gene: -; CDR3aa: CASSSNTLTGNTEAFF
v_gene: TRBV6-1; d_gene: -; CDR3aa: CASSEPAMGRLNGNTIYF
v_gene: TRBV5-1; d_gene: TRBD2; CDR3aa: CASTLAGGNTGELFF
v_gene: TRBV5-1; d_gene: TRBD2; CDR3aa: CASSLVGTTSGEQYF
v_gene: TRBV7-8; d_gene: -; CDR3aa: CASSLERGSYGYTF
v_gene: TRBV19; d_gene: -; CDR3aa: CASSMSSGLLYGYTF
v_gene: TRBV12-3/TRBV12-4; d_gene: -; CDR3aa: CASSPNSASEQFF
v_gene: TRBV6-1; d_gene: -; CDR3aa: CASSEAGGGGNTIYF
v_gene: TRBV9; d_gene: TRBD2; CDR3aa: CASSVARLAGGYNEQFF
v_gene: TRBV20-1; d_gene: TRBD2; CDR3aa: CSASRGTGTSGFGYEQYF
v_gene: TRBV18; d_gene: -; CDR3aa: CASSPGDRYGYTF
v_gene: TRBV18; d_gene: TRBD1; CDR3aa: CASSRTGNYGYTF
v_gene: TRBV5-4; d_gene: TRBD2; CDR3aa: CASSLELAGVYEQYF
v_gene: TRBV3-1/TRBV3-2; d_gene: -; CDR3aa: CASSRSTGPEAFF
v_gene: TRBV6-2/TRBV6-3; d_gene: -; CDR3aa: CASSYLPGQGALAGKYEQFF
v_gene: TRBV18; d_gene: -; CDR3aa: CASSPRGEPYTQYF
v_gene: TRBV19; d_gene: TRBD1; CDR3aa: CASSITGGGQPQHF
v_gene: TRBV7-3; d_gene: TRBD1; CDR3aa: CASSPGQGYEQYF
v_gene: TRBV19; d_gene: -; CDR3aa: CASSRIPPGAQGGELFF
v_gene: TRBV11-3; d_gene: TRBD2; CDR3aa: CASTPGTGTSGRADEQFF
v_gene: TRBV5-1; d_gene: TRBD2; CDR3aa: CASSLPSGGETQYF
v_gene: TRBV29-1; d_gene: TRBD1; CDR3aa: CSVTGTGDQPQHF
v_gene: TRBV5-1; d_gene: -; CDR3aa: CASRLGAGVPGELFF
v_gene: TRBV19; d_gene: -; CDR3aa: CASSFQTTSVEQFF
v_gene: TRBV6-5; d_gene: TRBD1; CDR3aa: CASRNTGGESYEQYF
v_gene: TRBV20-1; d_gene: TRBD1; CDR3aa: CSASRGQGNQPQHF
v_gene: TRBV7-8; d_gene: TRBD1; CDR3aa: CASSWRTGGDNYGYTF
v_gene: TRBV7-9; d_gene: TRBD1; CDR3aa: CASSLVALDRVAETQYF
v_gene: TRBV5-1; d_gene: -; CDR3aa: CASSLAGEVYGYTF
v_gene: TRBV11-2; d_gene: -; CDR3aa: CASSPGVSGETQYF
v_gene: TRBV9; d_gene: -; CDR3aa: CASSVEADGNEKLFF
v_gene: TRBV3-1/TRBV3-2; d_gene: -; CDR3aa: CASSQVDRYSMGYTF
v_gene: TRBV12-3/TRBV12-4; d_gene: -; CDR3aa: CASSFSGYEQYF
v_gene: TRBV28; d_gene: TRBD2; CDR3aa: CASSSSGRTGNYNEQFF
v_gene: TRBV2; d_gene: TRBD1; CDR3aa: CASSGEGTGNSPLHF
v_gene: TRBV5-1; d_gene: -; CDR3aa: CASSLQGDQPQHF
v_gene: TRBV30; d_gene: -; CDR3aa: CAWSDFSGGGYEQYF
v_gene: TRBV27; d_gene: TRBD1; CDR3aa: CASSPRTGGGYGYTF
v_gene: TRBV7-9; d_gene: -; CDR3aa: CASSFGGVGELFF